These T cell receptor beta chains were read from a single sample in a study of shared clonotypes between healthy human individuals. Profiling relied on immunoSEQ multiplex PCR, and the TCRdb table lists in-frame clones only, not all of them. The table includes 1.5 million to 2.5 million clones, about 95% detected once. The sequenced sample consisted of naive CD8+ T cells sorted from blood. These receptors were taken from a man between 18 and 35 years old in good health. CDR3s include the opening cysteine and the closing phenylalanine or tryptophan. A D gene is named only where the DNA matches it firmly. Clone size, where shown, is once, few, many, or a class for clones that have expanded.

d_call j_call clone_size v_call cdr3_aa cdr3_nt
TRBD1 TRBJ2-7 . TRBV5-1 CASTAGGPNYEQYF TGCGCCAGCACCGCAGGGGGTCCCAACTACGAGCAGTACTTC
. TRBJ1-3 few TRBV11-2 CASSLVGNTIYF TGTGCCAGCAGCTTAGTTGGAAACACCATATATTTT
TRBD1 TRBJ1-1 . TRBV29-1 CSVTGINTEAFF TGCAGCGTGACAGGGATTAACACTGAAGCTTTCTTT
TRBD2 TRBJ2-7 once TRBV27 CASRPLAGVLYEQYF TGTGCCAGCAGACCGTTGGCGGGGGTCCTCTACGAGCAGTACTTC
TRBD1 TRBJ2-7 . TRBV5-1 CASSLAGQGYEQYF TGCGCCAGCAGCTTGGCCGGACAGGGGTACGAGCAGTACTTC
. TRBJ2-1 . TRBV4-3 CASSQGTRDAYNEQFF TGCGCCAGCAGCCAAGGGACACGCGACGCCTACAATGAGCAGTTCTTC
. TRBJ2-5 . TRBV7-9 CASSLAARSQETQYF TGTGCCAGCAGCTTAGCTGCCAGGAGCCAAGAGACCCAGTACTTC
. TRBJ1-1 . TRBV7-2 CASSLMNTEAFF TGTGCCAGCAGCCTTATGAACACTGAAGCTTTCTTT
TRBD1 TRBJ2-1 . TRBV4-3 CASSPGTADNEQFF TGCGCCAGCAGCCCCGGGACAGCTGACAATGAGCAGTTCTTC
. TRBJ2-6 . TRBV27 CASSFSGANVLTF TGTGCCAGCAGTTTTTCTGGGGCCAACGTCCTGACTTTC
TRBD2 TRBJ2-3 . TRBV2 CASSERGEGRDTQYF TGTGCCAGCAGTGAACGGGGGGAGGGGAGGGATACGCAGTATTTT
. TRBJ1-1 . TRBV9 CASSVGVELNTEAFF TGTGCCAGCAGCGTAGGAGTAGAGCTTAACACTGAAGCTTTCTTT
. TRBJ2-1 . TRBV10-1 CASSESNPREQFF TGCGCCAGCAGTGAGTCGAACCCGAGAGAGCAGTTCTTC
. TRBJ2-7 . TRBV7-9 CASTPPGQASYEQYF TGTGCCAGCACCCCACCGGGACAAGCCTCCTACGAGCAGTACTTC
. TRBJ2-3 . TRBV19 CASSGVWGADTQYF TGTGCCAGTAGCGGGGTCTGGGGGGCAGATACGCAGTATTTT